One sample yielded the 20 T cell receptor beta chains listed below, sequenced in a study of identical twins. TCRdb itself ran the 5' RACE reads through MiXCR, one entry per CDR3 protein. Among 240,000 or so distinct CDR3 sequences listed, more than 9% were seen once. Sequenced: memory T cells sorted from blood. These receptor sequences come from a middle-aged man in good health.

A few counts support this clonotype. This chain connects TRBV9 to TRBJ1-3; D is unresolved. Trimming cost V 0 bases and J 4 bases, with 11 bases left between them. The germline V gene has CDR1 SGDLS and CDR2 YYNGEE. The CDR3 loop spans 15 amino acids. The CDR3: CASSVGTVGGNTIYF. The CDR3 DNA is TGTGCCAGCAGCGTAGGGACCGTCGGGGGAAACACCATATATTTT. The variable domain in full, completed from reference TRBV9 and TRBJ1-3, reads DSGVTQTPKHLITATGQRVTLRCSPRSGDLSVYWYQQSLDQGLQFLIQYYNGEERAKGNILERFSAQQFPDLHSELNLSSLELGDSALYFCASSVGTVGGNTIYFGEGSWLTVV.

To note about this clonotype: Germline is not matched at one junction end, which may reflect a read error. This chain joins TRBV30 and TRBJ2-2, with 9 bases lining up with TRBD2. In germline, CDR1 is GTSNPN, CDR2 SVGIG (reference sequence). The CDR3 spans 16 residues. This chain's CDR3 is CAWRVTGTSNNGELFF. CDR3 in DNA: TGTGCCTGGAGGGTAACCGGGACTAGCAACAACGGGGAGCTGTTTTTT. The full variable domain, completed using reference TRBV30 and TRBJ2-2, is SQTIHQWPATLVQPVGSPLSLECTVEGTSNPNLYWYRQAAGRGLQLLFYSVGIGQISSEVPQNLSASRPQDRQFILSSKKLLLSDSGFYLCAWRVTGTSNNGELFFGEGSRLTVL.

This clonotype occurred a few times. This rearrangement joins TRBV5-5 to TRBJ2-7; TRBD1 matches 9 bases. This CDR3 comprises 17 residues. Germline CDR1 and CDR2: SGHKS and YYEKEE (reference sequence). Germline trimming cut 1 base from V and 3 bases from J; bases unmatched to any gene: 11. This chain's CDR3 is CASSLRVQGAGYYEQYF. The CDR3 bases are TGTGCCAGCAGCTTGAGGGTACAGGGGGCTGGGTACTACGAGCAGTACTTC.

A few counts support this clonotype. J is TRBJ1-2 and V is TRBV20-1; D perhaps matches TRBD1 (5 bases). The CDR3 loop spans 18 amino acids. Trimming removed 6 bases at V and 4 bases at J, with 30 bases between. The germline V gene has CDR1 DFQATT and CDR2 SNEGSKA (reference sequence). DNA for the CDR3: TGCAGTGCCCCTTCTCCGGGACTCTCCCTCGCAGGTGGCTATGGCTACACCTTC. Residues: CSAPSPGLSLAGGYGYTF.

There are many counts of this clonotype. The genes are TRBV28 and TRBJ2-7; D assignment may be TRBD1 or TRBD2 (5 bases each). Between the trimmed V and J ends, which lost 7 bases and 4 bases, there was a span of 23 bases. The CDR3 loop spans 16 amino acids. The germline V gene encodes CDR1 MDHEN and CDR2 SYDVKM. The CDR3 DNA is TGTGCCAGCAACACACACGGGACCTTAGCCCTTTACGAGCAGTACTTC. Its protein is CASNTHGTLALYEQYF.

In its sample, this clonotype was seen many times. The chain joins TRBV20-1 to TRBJ1-6; D perhaps matches TRBD1 (5 bases). The germline gives CDR1 DFQATT, CDR2 SNEGSKA (reference sequence). V lost 1 base and J lost 9, with 16 bases in between. CDR3 length: 15 amino acids. The CDR3 DNA sequence: TGCAGTGCTAGAGGAGACAGCTACCAGGGTTCACCCCTCCACTTT. Translated, it gives CSARGDSYQGSPLHF.

To note about this clonotype: A single base separates this from a much larger clone, so it may be a read error. V and J are TRBV12-3 or TRBV12-4 and TRBJ1-6, with TRBD1 identical over 8 bases. The CDR3 runs to 14 residues. The J segment lost 13 bases and the V segment lost 3 bases, leaving 8 bases of the junction unmatched. CDR3 sequence reads: CASSLGQAPLPLHF. Here the CDR3 DNA reads TGTGCCAGCAGTTTGGGACAGGCCCCCCTGCCCCTCCACTTT.

This clonotype has only a few counts. The junction departs from the called germline gene at one end, perhaps through a read error. The chain has TRBV27 and TRBJ2-1; tentatively, D is TRBD2 (5 bases). The V gene's germline CDR1 is MNHEY and CDR2 SMNVEV (reference sequence). The CDR3 has 15 residues. The DNA for the CDR3 is TGCACCAGCAGTTCATTGTGCGGCGGGTACAATGAGCAGTTCTTC. Its translation is CTSSSLCGGYNEQFF.

There are many counts of this clonotype. The rearrangement uses TRBV20-1 and TRBJ2-7, with TRBD2 as a possible D gene (5 bases). The V end lost 5 bases, the J end lost 3 bases, and 17 bases lay between the germline ends. CDR1 and CDR2 from the germline V gene are DFQATT and SNEGSKA (reference sequence). This CDR3 comprises 14 residues. The CDR3 is CSAHSPEGNYEQYF. The CDR3 region has the DNA TGCAGTGCTCACTCCCCAGAGGGTAACTACGAGCAGTACTTC.

This clonotype turned up a few times. The chain combines TRBV20-1 with TRBJ1-2; D is uncertain. The CDR3 length is 14 residues. Deletions cut 4 bases from V and 2 bases from J, with 14 bases between. Germline V CDR1 and CDR2: DFQATT, SNEGSKA (reference sequence). CDR3 residues: CSATQGHSNYGYTF. CDR3 nucleotides: TGCAGTGCTACTCAAGGGCATAGCAACTATGGCTACACCTTC.

The J gene is TRBJ2-7, the V gene TRBV20-1; D perhaps matches TRBD2 (5 bases). Germline CDR1 and CDR2: DFQATT and SNEGSKA (reference sequence). V was cut by 6 bases and J by 4 bases, with 16 bases left in between. The CDR3 contains 13 residues. As DNA, the CDR3 is TGCAGTGCAACCAACCCAGCGGCATACGAGCAGTACTTC. It encodes CSATNPAAYEQYF.

This clonotype was seen many times. This chain joins TRBV6-1 and TRBJ2-4; D might be TRBD2 (6 bases). V dropped 4 bases and J dropped 1 base, with 8 bases sitting between them. The CDR3 extends over 14 amino acids. In germline, CDR1 is MNHNS, CDR2 SASEGT. The CDR3 reads CASSAREAKNIQYF. CDR3 sequence (DNA): TGTGCCAGCAGTGCCCGGGAGGCCAAAAACATTCAGTACTTC.

This clonotype appeared many times. This chain joins TRBV20-1 and TRBJ2-1; D gene unclear. The CDR3 loop spans 13 amino acids. Germline CDR1 is DFQATT and CDR2 is SNEGSKA (reference sequence). The V and J ends lost 0 bases and 4 bases respectively, with 7 bases between them. In nucleotides, the CDR3 is TGCAGTGCTAGAGATCGACGATACAATGAGCAGTTCTTC. This sequence encodes CSARDRRYNEQFF.

This clonotype appeared a few times. The V gene is TRBV9, the J gene TRBJ1-3; no clear D. The CDR3 spans 15 residues. The germline V gene has CDR1 SGDLS and CDR2 YYNGEE. The germline V and J ends were trimmed by 4 bases and 1 base, with 12 bases remaining between them. CDR3 region: CASSPGRVSGNTIYF. In DNA, the CDR3 is TGTGCCAGCAGCCCAGGACGAGTTTCTGGAAACACCATATATTTT.

This chain links TRBV20-1 with TRBJ2-1; 11 bases fit TRBD2. Germline CDR1 reads DFQATT; CDR2 reads SNEGSKA (reference sequence). The V and J ends lost 0 bases and 7 bases, in that order; junction bases with no gene match: 8. The CDR3 covers 16 residues. This CDR3 reads CSAREGSGRVRNEQFF. Here the CDR3 DNA reads TGCAGTGCTAGAGAAGGTAGCGGGAGGGTTAGGAATGAGCAGTTCTTC.

The chain is built from TRBV6-1 and TRBJ2-7; no definite D call. V was trimmed by 1 base and J by 7 bases, leaving 8 bases between them. The CDR3 has 12 amino acids. In germline, CDR1 is MNHNS, CDR2 SASEGT. The CDR3 sequence: CASSEVSWEQYF. The DNA of the CDR3 is TGTGCCAGCAGTGAAGTGTCGTGGGAGCAGTACTTC.

Only a few counts were recorded for this clonotype. The DNA for the CDR3 is TGTGCCAGCAGGATCAGGACAGGCCGCTACGAGCAGTACTTC. Its translation is CASRIRTGRYEQYF. The V gene is TRBV28, the J gene TRBJ2-7; TRBD1 matches at 7 bases. The CDR3 has 14 residues. Trimming at V came to 6 bases and at J to 3 bases, leaving 8 bases not matched to a gene. Germline V gene lookup returns CDR1 MDHEN and CDR2 SYDVKM.

This clonotype has a count of ten or more. This chain uses TRBV4-1 with TRBJ1-2, with D unclear. Deletions cut 1 base from V and 4 bases from J, with 13 bases between. The CDR3 has 15 amino acids. CDR1 and CDR2 (germline): MGHRA, YSYEKL. CDR3 sequence: CASSQAERVSYGYTF. For the CDR3, the DNA is TGCGCCAGCAGCCAAGCCGAACGGGTTAGCTATGGCTACACCTTC.

The genes are TRBV23-1 and TRBJ1-5; the D gene is possibly TRBD1 (6 bases). TRBV23-1 is an ORF, with its function uncertain. The CDR3 is made up of 15 amino acids. The V end was cut by 4 bases, the J end by 2 bases, with 12 bases between. Written as DNA, the CDR3 is TGCGCCAGCAGTCCCCCCCAGGGGCGCAATCAGCCCCAGCATTTT. It specifies CASSPPQGRNQPQHF.

Many counts were recorded for this clonotype. This chain uses TRBV10-3 with TRBJ1-6; D gene ambiguous. Germline V gene sequence: CDR1 ENHRY, CDR2 SYGVKD. V gave up 4 bases and J gave up 10 bases, with 11 bases separating them. CDR3 length: 13 amino acids. DNA for the CDR3: TGTGCCATCAGTGGCAGTTCTGGCTCACCCCTCCACTTT. Encoded protein: CAISGSSGSPLHF.